This T cell receptor beta chain is from a study of cytomegalovirus exposure and HLA in healthy donors. Broader study findings: In a later analysis, the majority of CMV-associated beta chains seemingly showed HLA restriction. Accurate predictions that matched the HLA-A and HLA-B alleles of most subjects were reportedly made from TCR beta sequences. Sequencing depth across donors, presence/absence analyses assumed, was roughly uniform.

Only one count was recorded for this clone. The antigen is not known. V was pared by 5 bases and J by 7 bases, with 21 bases between. The CDR3 spans 16 residues. Germline CDR1 and CDR2: MNHEY and SMNVEV (reference sequence). Researchers ran the PCR with 60 Vbeta and 13 Jbeta primers. Method: immunoSEQ multiplex PCR; TCRdb's copy keeps in-frame clones and lacks some. This table holds about 140,000 clones, 60% to 85% found once. The chain carries TRBV27 and TRBJ2-1; D may be TRBD1 (5 bases). This clonotype originated in a male donor in good health and CMV-seronegative. The material sequenced was PBMCs. In DNA, the CDR3 is TGTGCCAGCAGTCAGGGCCCCCAGGGCATAAGAAATGAGCAGTTCTTC. Protein product: CASSQGPQGIRNEQFF.